A selection of T cell receptor beta chains follows, all from one sample in a study of beta chain features in type 1 diabetes. Assay: immunoSEQ multiplex PCR; the TCRdb copy retains only in-frame clones and omits some. The table lists over 40,000 clones, 50% of them singletons. The source material was stem cell memory CD4+ T cells from blood. All receptors derive from a young woman in good health. Both conserved end residues are part of each CDR3. Each record gives: D gene, clone size, J gene, CDR3 length, V gene, CDR3 DNA, CDR3 protein. D genes are given only for firm matches. Size is omitted from some rows. Given values are once, few, many or a class for expanded clones.

d_gene: -
abundance: -
j_gene: TRBJ1-2
len: 14
v_gene: TRBV7-9
CDR3nt: TGTGCCAGCAGCCTCCATCCCACAGGTCTGGGCTACACCTTC
CDR3aa: CASSLHPTGLGYTF

d_gene: -
abundance: -
j_gene: TRBJ2-1
len: 18
v_gene: TRBV9
CDR3nt: TGTGCCAGCAGCGCACCGAACCTAGCCCCCCACGCTCGGGCTGAGCAGTTCTTC
CDR3aa: CASSAPNLAPHARAEQFF

d_gene: -
abundance: -
j_gene: TRBJ1-3
len: 17
v_gene: TRBV7-9
CDR3nt: TGTGCCAGCAGCCTGAGACAGGCCCAAGCCTCTGGAAACACCATATATTTT
CDR3aa: CASSLRQAQASGNTIYF

d_gene: TRBD1
abundance: -
j_gene: TRBJ1-2
len: 13
v_gene: TRBV25-1
CDR3nt: TGTGCCAGCAGTGTGCAGGACAGGAGTGGCTACACCTTC
CDR3aa: CASSVQDRSGYTF

d_gene: -
abundance: few
j_gene: TRBJ2-1
len: 15
v_gene: TRBV27
CDR3nt: TGTGCCAGCAGTTTCATCAGGGCCCCCTACAATGAGCAGTTCTTC
CDR3aa: CASSFIRAPYNEQFF

d_gene: -
abundance: -
j_gene: TRBJ2-7
len: 11
v_gene: TRBV20-1
CDR3nt: TGCAGTCGGTCTAGCTCCTACGAGCAGTACTTC
CDR3aa: CSRSSSYEQYF

d_gene: -
abundance: -
j_gene: TRBJ2-1
len: 16
v_gene: TRBV7-5
CDR3nt: TGTGCCAGAAGCTTAAGGAGCGGTCTAAAGTTGAATGAGCAGTTCTTC
CDR3aa: CARSLRSGLKLNEQFF

d_gene: TRBD2
abundance: -
j_gene: TRBJ2-7
len: 14
v_gene: TRBV29-1
CDR3nt: TGCAGCGTTTCCGTAGCGGGAGGGGGCTACGAGCAGTACTTC
CDR3aa: CSVSVAGGGYEQYF

d_gene: TRBD1
abundance: -
j_gene: TRBJ2-5
len: 13
v_gene: TRBV7-7
CDR3nt: TGTGCTAGTACGACAGGGGGCGGGGAGACCCAGTACTTC
CDR3aa: CASTTGGGETQYF

d_gene: -
abundance: -
j_gene: TRBJ1-5
len: 14
v_gene: TRBV7-3
CDR3nt: TGTGCCAGCAGCTTAACGGACAGCTATCAGCCCCAGCATTTT
CDR3aa: CASSLTDSYQPQHF

d_gene: -
abundance: few
j_gene: TRBJ2-1
len: 15
v_gene: TRBV11-1
CDR3nt: TGTGCCAGCAGCTTAGCGGGGGGCTCCTACAATGAGCAGTTCTTC
CDR3aa: CASSLAGGSYNEQFF

d_gene: -
abundance: -
j_gene: TRBJ2-2
len: 16
v_gene: TRBV2
CDR3nt: TGTGCCGAGGGGCTCGGGGACTCATGGGACACCGGGGAGCTGTTTTTT
CDR3aa: CAEGLGDSWDTGELFF

d_gene: TRBD2
abundance: -
j_gene: TRBJ2-2
len: 14
v_gene: TRBV30
CDR3nt: TGTGCCTGGAGGGAAAGGCGGGAGAGGGGGGAGCTGTTTTTT
CDR3aa: CAWRERRERGELFF

d_gene: TRBD2
abundance: -
j_gene: TRBJ2-5
len: 16
v_gene: TRBV2
CDR3nt: TGTGCCAGCAGCGGCACACAGCGGGGGTTAAGGGAGACCCAGTACTTC
CDR3aa: CASSGTQRGLRETQYF

d_gene: -
abundance: -
j_gene: TRBJ2-7
len: 14
v_gene: TRBV5-1
CDR3nt: TGCGCCAGCAGCAGGAGCAGGGATCTCTACGAGCAGTACTTC
CDR3aa: CASSRSRDLYEQYF

d_gene: -
abundance: -
j_gene: TRBJ1-5
len: 15
v_gene: TRBV5-1
CDR3nt: TGCGCCAGCAGCTTGGCAGGGAGGACCAATCAGCCCCAGCATTTT
CDR3aa: CASSLAGRTNQPQHF

d_gene: TRBD1
abundance: -
j_gene: TRBJ2-7
len: 14
v_gene: TRBV5-5
CDR3nt: TGTGCCAGCAGCCCCGGGACAGGACTCTACGAGCAGTACTTC
CDR3aa: CASSPGTGLYEQYF

d_gene: -
abundance: few
j_gene: TRBJ2-7
len: 13
v_gene: TRBV29-1
CDR3nt: TGCAGCGTCGGACAGAAGGTGGCCTACGAGCAGTACTTC
CDR3aa: CSVGQKVAYEQYF

d_gene: TRBD2
abundance: -
j_gene: TRBJ2-1
len: 14
v_gene: TRBV27
CDR3nt: TGTGCCAGCAGTTTGGCCCGGGGGGACAATGAGCAGTTCTTC
CDR3aa: CASSLARGDNEQFF

d_gene: TRBD2
abundance: once
j_gene: TRBJ2-2
len: 16
v_gene: TRBV19
CDR3nt: TGTGCCAGTAGTCGCGGGGGGGGGCTCTGGACCGGGGAGCTGTTTTTT
CDR3aa: CASSRGGGLWTGELFF

d_gene: TRBD2
abundance: few
j_gene: TRBJ2-1
len: 14
v_gene: TRBV28
CDR3nt: TGTGCCAGCAGTTCTAGCGGGGGTTACAATGAGCAGTTCTTC
CDR3aa: CASSSSGGYNEQFF

d_gene: TRBD2
abundance: few
j_gene: TRBJ2-7
len: 15
v_gene: TRBV9
CDR3nt: TGTGCCAGCAGCGTAGGTCCTAGCGGGATCTACGAGCAGTACTTC
CDR3aa: CASSVGPSGIYEQYF

d_gene: TRBD1
abundance: -
j_gene: TRBJ1-1
len: 14
v_gene: TRBV5-6
CDR3nt: TGTGCCAGCAGCTTGGACCAGGGGGACACTGAAGCTTTCTTT
CDR3aa: CASSLDQGDTEAFF

d_gene: -
abundance: few
j_gene: TRBJ2-7
len: 11
v_gene: TRBV28
CDR3nt: TGTGCCAGCAGTTTGGAGAACGAGCAGTACTTC
CDR3aa: CASSLENEQYF

d_gene: -
abundance: few
j_gene: TRBJ1-1
len: 13
v_gene: TRBV19
CDR3nt: TGTGCCAGTAGCCTCCGGGTGAACACTGAAGCTTTCTTT
CDR3aa: CASSLRVNTEAFF

d_gene: -
abundance: few
j_gene: TRBJ2-3
len: 15
v_gene: TRBV11-3
CDR3nt: TGTGCCAGCAGCCCCGGACAGACTAGCACAGATACGCAGTATTTT
CDR3aa: CASSPGQTSTDTQYF

d_gene: TRBD2
abundance: few
j_gene: TRBJ2-1
len: 14
v_gene: TRBV6-6
CDR3nt: TGTGCCAGCAATGGGCTAGCGGGAGTCGGTGAGCAGTTCTTC
CDR3aa: CASNGLAGVGEQFF

d_gene: TRBD1
abundance: -
j_gene: TRBJ1-1
len: 12
v_gene: TRBV30
CDR3nt: TGTGCCCAGACGACAGGGTACACTGAAGCTTTCTTT
CDR3aa: CAQTTGYTEAFF

d_gene: TRBD2
abundance: -
j_gene: TRBJ2-7
len: 14
v_gene: TRBV28
CDR3nt: TGTGCCAGCAAAAGTAGCGGGACCTCCTACGAGCAGTACTTC
CDR3aa: CASKSSGTSYEQYF

d_gene: TRBD2
abundance: -
j_gene: TRBJ2-2
len: 16
v_gene: TRBV7-2
CDR3nt: TGTGCCAGCAGCCAGAGACTAGCGGGAGTGGCCGGGGAGCTGTTTTTT
CDR3aa: CASSQRLAGVAGELFF

d_gene: -
abundance: -
j_gene: TRBJ2-4
len: 16
v_gene: TRBV5-4
CDR3nt: TGTGCCAGCAGCTCTAAAGGACAGAAAGCCAAAAACATTCAGTACTTC
CDR3aa: CASSSKGQKAKNIQYF

d_gene: TRBD2
abundance: once
j_gene: TRBJ2-5
len: 13
v_gene: TRBV6-5
CDR3nt: TGTGCCAGCAAACTAGCGGGAGGCGAGACCCAGTACTTC
CDR3aa: CASKLAGGETQYF

d_gene: -
abundance: once
j_gene: TRBJ1-5
len: 14
v_gene: TRBV19
CDR3nt: TGTGCCAGTAGTACGGGCAGGGGCAATCAGCCCCAGCATTTT
CDR3aa: CASSTGRGNQPQHF

d_gene: TRBD2
abundance: -
j_gene: TRBJ2-3
len: 17
v_gene: TRBV18
CDR3nt: TGTGCCAGCTCACCAGTAGCCGGGACTAGCAGCACAGATACGCAGTATTTT
CDR3aa: CASSPVAGTSSTDTQYF

d_gene: -
abundance: -
j_gene: TRBJ1-2
len: 13
v_gene: TRBV7-2
CDR3nt: TGTGCCAGCAGCTTAGAAGGGGACTATGGCTACACCTTC
CDR3aa: CASSLEGDYGYTF

d_gene: -
abundance: few
j_gene: TRBJ2-1
len: 19
v_gene: TRBV19
CDR3nt: TGTGCCAGTACCCTCGGAAGGGGGCAAAGCGGGAGTTTGAACAATGAGCAGTTCTTC
CDR3aa: CASTLGRGQSGSLNNEQFF

d_gene: TRBD2
abundance: few
j_gene: TRBJ2-5
len: 14
v_gene: TRBV7-9
CDR3nt: TGTGCCAGCAGCCCGCCGGGGGGTGGGGAGACCCAGTACTTC
CDR3aa: CASSPPGGGETQYF

d_gene: TRBD1
abundance: -
j_gene: TRBJ1-1
len: 16
v_gene: TRBV4-3
CDR3nt: TGCGCCAGCAGCCAAGGGACAGGGGCAATGAACACTGAAGCTTTCTTT
CDR3aa: CASSQGTGAMNTEAFF

d_gene: -
abundance: -
j_gene: TRBJ2-7
len: 12
v_gene: TRBV14
CDR3nt: TGTGCCAGCAGCCAACAACTAGCAGCGCAGTACTTC
CDR3aa: CASSQQLAAQYF

d_gene: -
abundance: -
j_gene: TRBJ2-3
len: 15
v_gene: TRBV25-1
CDR3nt: TGTGCCAGCAGTGATTTAGCCCTTAGCACAGATACGCAGTATTTT
CDR3aa: CASSDLALSTDTQYF

d_gene: TRBD2
abundance: -
j_gene: TRBJ2-1
len: 17
v_gene: TRBV14
CDR3nt: TGTGCCAGCAGCACTAGGACTAGCGGGTTATCCTACAATGAGCAGTTCTTC
CDR3aa: CASSTRTSGLSYNEQFF

d_gene: -
abundance: few
j_gene: TRBJ1-2
len: 13
v_gene: TRBV2
CDR3nt: TGTGCCAGCAGTGAAGGGGCGATCTATGGCTACACCTTC
CDR3aa: CASSEGAIYGYTF

d_gene: TRBD1
abundance: -
j_gene: TRBJ2-1
len: 15
v_gene: TRBV9
CDR3nt: TGTGCCAGCAGCGGCAGGCCGACAGGGGGCAATGAGCAGTTCTTC
CDR3aa: CASSGRPTGGNEQFF

d_gene: -
abundance: -
j_gene: TRBJ1-1
len: 11
v_gene: TRBV7-2
CDR3nt: TGTGCCAGCAGCTTGACAGAGAAAGCTTTCTTT
CDR3aa: CASSLTEKAFF

d_gene: TRBD2
abundance: -
j_gene: TRBJ2-2
len: 17
v_gene: TRBV30
CDR3nt: TGTGCCTGGAGTGTGCAAGCGGGAGGGTCGTACACCGGGGAGCTGTTTTTT
CDR3aa: CAWSVQAGGSYTGELFF

d_gene: TRBD2
abundance: -
j_gene: TRBJ2-1
len: 14
v_gene: TRBV7-9
CDR3nt: TGTGCCAGCAGCCCTTCCGGGACTAGCAATGAGCAGTTCTTC
CDR3aa: CASSPSGTSNEQFF

d_gene: TRBD1
abundance: once
j_gene: TRBJ2-7
len: 14
v_gene: TRBV5-5
CDR3nt: TGTGCCAGCAGCTTCCGGGACAGACTGTACGAGCAGTACTTC
CDR3aa: CASSFRDRLYEQYF

d_gene: TRBD1
abundance: few
j_gene: TRBJ1-2
len: 12
v_gene: TRBV19
CDR3nt: TGTGCCAGTAGTGTGACAGGGAATGGCTACACCTTC
CDR3aa: CASSVTGNGYTF

d_gene: -
abundance: -
j_gene: TRBJ2-4
len: 14
v_gene: TRBV6-5
CDR3nt: TGTGCCAGCACTCCCACAGGGTCCCGAAACATTCAGTACTTC
CDR3aa: CASTPTGSRNIQYF

d_gene: -
abundance: few
j_gene: TRBJ1-3
len: 15
v_gene: TRBV7-9
CDR3nt: TGTGCCAGCAGCTTAGTAAGGGAGTCTGGAAACACCATATATTTT
CDR3aa: CASSLVRESGNTIYF

d_gene: -
abundance: -
j_gene: TRBJ2-7
len: 14
v_gene: TRBV28
CDR3nt: TGTGCCAGCAGTGATACAGGGAGAAGGTACGAGCAGTACTTC
CDR3aa: CASSDTGRRYEQYF

d_gene: TRBD2
abundance: few
j_gene: TRBJ2-7
len: 15
v_gene: TRBV6-6
CDR3nt: TGTGCCAGCAGTACCCCCGGGACTAGCGGCTACGAGCAGTACTTC
CDR3aa: CASSTPGTSGYEQYF

d_gene: TRBD2
abundance: few
j_gene: TRBJ2-7
len: 13
v_gene: TRBV5-4
CDR3nt: TGTGATCGTCCCAGACTAGCGGACTACGAGCAGTACTTC
CDR3aa: CDRPRLADYEQYF

d_gene: -
abundance: -
j_gene: TRBJ2-1
len: 13
v_gene: TRBV7-2
CDR3nt: TGTGCCAGCAGCGTACGACTCCTGGATGAGCAGTTCTTC
CDR3aa: CASSVRLLDEQFF

d_gene: -
abundance: -
j_gene: TRBJ2-4
len: 17
v_gene: TRBV7-2
CDR3nt: TGTGCCAGCAGCTCCGGCGGGGCGGCAGTTGCCAAAAACATTCAGTACTTC
CDR3aa: CASSSGGAAVAKNIQYF

d_gene: -
abundance: few
j_gene: TRBJ1-1
len: 14
v_gene: TRBV7-2
CDR3nt: TGTGCCAGCAGCTTAGAAGGGGGGGTCCCGGAGGCTTTCTTT
CDR3aa: CASSLEGGVPEAFF

d_gene: -
abundance: few
j_gene: TRBJ2-7
len: 17
v_gene: TRBV27
CDR3nt: TGTGCCAGCAGTTGGGGCGTACAGGTGCCCCGAACCTACGAGCAGTACTTC
CDR3aa: CASSWGVQVPRTYEQYF

d_gene: TRBD1
abundance: few
j_gene: TRBJ1-2
len: 13
v_gene: TRBV27
CDR3nt: TGTGCCAGCAGAGACAGGGTTAACTATGGCTACACCTTC
CDR3aa: CASRDRVNYGYTF

d_gene: TRBD1
abundance: few
j_gene: TRBJ1-4
len: 15
v_gene: TRBV9
CDR3nt: TGTGCCAGCAGCGCGGGAAAGGACAGGATTAAAAAACTGTTTTTT
CDR3aa: CASSAGKDRIKKLFF

d_gene: -
abundance: few
j_gene: TRBJ2-4
len: 12
v_gene: TRBV6-5
CDR3nt: TGTGCCAGCAGTAATCCCGGGAGCATTCAGTACTTC
CDR3aa: CASSNPGSIQYF